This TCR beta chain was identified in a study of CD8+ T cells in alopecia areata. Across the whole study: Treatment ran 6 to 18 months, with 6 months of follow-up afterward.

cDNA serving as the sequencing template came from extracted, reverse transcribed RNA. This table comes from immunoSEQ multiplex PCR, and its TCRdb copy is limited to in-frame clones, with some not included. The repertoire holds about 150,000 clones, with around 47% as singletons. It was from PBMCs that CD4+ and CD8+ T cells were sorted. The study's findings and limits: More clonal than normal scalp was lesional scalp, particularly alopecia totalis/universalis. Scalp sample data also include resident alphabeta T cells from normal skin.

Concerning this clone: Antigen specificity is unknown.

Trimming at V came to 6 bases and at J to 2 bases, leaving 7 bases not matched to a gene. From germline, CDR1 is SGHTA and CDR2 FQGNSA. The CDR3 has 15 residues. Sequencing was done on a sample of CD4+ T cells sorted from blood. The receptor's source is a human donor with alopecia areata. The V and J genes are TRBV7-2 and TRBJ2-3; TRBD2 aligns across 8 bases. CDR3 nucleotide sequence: TGTGCCAGCAGGTCTAGACTAGCGATCACAGATACGCAGTATTTT. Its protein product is CASRSRLAITDTQYF.